The 17 T cell receptor beta chains presented below share a single source sample, sequenced in a study of T cell responses to AZD1222 COVID-19 vaccine. The assay was immunoSEQ multiplex PCR, and TCRdb's table has in-frame clones only and misses some. The table shows some 86,000 clones, with 65% to 85% occurring only once. Material: peripheral blood, obtained on day 0 of AZD1222 vaccination. The receptors come from an adult in good health.

The chain has TRBV5-4 and TRBJ2-7; the match to TRBD1 covers 7 bases. CDR3 size: 15 residues. The ends lost 2 bases at V and 2 bases at J; junction bases unmatched: 7. Germline CDR1 and CDR2: SGHNT and YYREEE (reference sequence). The CDR3 region has the DNA TGTGCCAGCAGCTTTGGGCCAGGGGGAACCTACGAGCAGTACTTC. This codes for CASSFGPGGTYEQYF.

The chain uses TRBV5-5 and TRBJ2-2, with D unresolved. Per germline, CDR1 SGHKS and CDR2 YYEKEE (reference sequence). The CDR3 runs to 14 residues. V was cut by 5 bases and J by 4 bases, with 12 bases left in between. CDR3 nucleotides: TGTGCCAGCAGACCTGTGGTGTTCACCGGGGAGCTGTTTTTT. Protein product: CASRPVVFTGELFF.

This chain joins TRBV5-5 and TRBJ2-2; D perhaps matches TRBD2 (6 bases). Deletions cut 2 bases from V and 4 bases from J, with 15 bases between. This CDR3 has 16 amino acids. Per the germline V gene, CDR1 is SGHKS and CDR2 is YYEKEE (reference sequence). The CDR3 region has the DNA TGTGCCAGCAGCTTTTCAACGGGGGAAGGCACCGGGGAGCTGTTTTTT. Its protein product is CASSFSTGEGTGELFF.

V usage is TRBV7-8 and J usage is TRBJ1-3, with 7 bases fitting TRBD1. This CDR3 comprises 15 residues. Trimming took 5 bases from V and 0 from J; bases not matched to a gene: 4. The germline CDR1 and CDR2 sequences are SGHVS and FQNEAQ. The CDR3 protein is CASSRGTVSGNTIYF. Here the CDR3 DNA reads TGTGCCAGCAGCCGCGGGACAGTCTCTGGAAACACCATATATTTT.

The CDR3 sequence: CASKVEGAENTEAFF. The CDR3 nucleotides read TGTGCCAGCAAGGTGGAGGGGGCTGAGAACACTGAAGCTTTCTTT. The chain is built from TRBV6-4 and TRBJ1-1, with 7 bases lining up with TRBD1. Germline CDR1 reads MRHNA; CDR2 reads SNTAGT. Losses at the gene ends were 7 bases for V and 1 base for J; bases not matched to a gene: 9. There are 15 residues in the CDR3.

The chain couples TRBV30 to TRBJ2-4; D is unresolved. CDR1 GTSNPN and CDR2 SVGIG come from the germline V gene (reference sequence). The germline V and J ends were trimmed by 3 bases and 2 bases, with 8 bases remaining between them. There are 13 residues in the CDR3. In DNA form, the CDR3 reads TGTGCCTGGAGCGGCTCCCCCAAAAACATTCAGTACTTC. Protein product: CAWSGSPKNIQYF. The whole variable domain, filled in from reference TRBV30 and TRBJ2-4, reads SQTIHQWPATLVQPVGSPLSLECTVEGTSNPNLYWYRQAAGRGLQLLFYSVGIGQISSEVPQNLSASRPQDRQFILSSKKLLLSDSGFYLCAWSGSPKNIQYFGAGTRLSVL.

The chain uses TRBV18 and TRBJ2-1, with 12 bases lining up with TRBD2. Per germline, CDR1 KGHSH and CDR2 LQKENI. The CDR3 runs 16 residues. After removal of 5 bases from V and 5 bases from J, the junction contained 7 bases not matched to a gene. CDR3 nucleotides: TGTGCCAGCTCAAGAGGACTAGCGGGGACAAACAATGAGCAGTTCTTC. Its translation is CASSRGLAGTNNEQFF. Based on the CDR3 plus reference TRBV18 and TRBJ2-1, the full variable domain is NAGVMQNPRHLVRRRGQEARLRCSPMKGHSHVYWYRQLPEEGLKFMVYLQKENIIDESGMPKERFSAEFPKEGPSILRIQQVVRGDSAAYFCASSRGLAGTNNEQFFGPGTRLTVL.

The chain carries TRBV7-6 and TRBJ2-1; 9 nucleotides line up with TRBD2. Germline trimming cut 5 bases from V and 3 bases from J; bases unmatched to any gene: 8. There are 16 residues in the CDR3. Germline-derived CDR1 and CDR2 are SGHVS and FNYEAQ. The CDR3 DNA is TGTGCCAGCAGCCGACCCGTAGCGGGAGTCTACAATGAGCAGTTCTTC. Its protein product is CASSRPVAGVYNEQFF.

The rearrangement links TRBV28 to TRBJ2-7, with D hard to call. Trimming cost V 8 bases and J 0 bases, with 11 bases left between them. In germline, CDR1 is MDHEN, CDR2 SYDVKM. CDR3 length: 13 amino acids. The CDR3 sequence: CASEEVNSYEQYF. The DNA for the CDR3 is TGTGCCAGCGAAGAAGTAAACTCCTACGAGCAGTACTTC.

V usage is TRBV5-8 and J usage is TRBJ1-5; D is ambiguous. Germline CDR1 is SGHTS and CDR2 is YDEGEE. The CDR3 is 14 residues long. Trimming pared 9 bases from V and 2 bases from J, leaving 15 bases between. CDR3 DNA sequence: TGTGCCACTTCGGTGAGAGGACGCAATCAGCCCCAGCATTTT. Protein: CATSVRGRNQPQHF.

The V gene is TRBV4-2, the J gene TRBJ1-6, with D unresolved. Germline values: CDR1 LGHNA, CDR2 YNFKEQ. The length of the CDR3 is 13 residues. Trimming cost V 4 bases and J 4 bases, with 5 bases left between them. The CDR3 nucleotides are TGTGCCAGCAGCCGGGATTATAATTCACCCCTCCACTTT. It codes for CASSRDYNSPLHF.

In its sample, this clone was seen once. The V gene is TRBV5-1, the J gene TRBJ2-1; TRBD2 aligns across 13 bases. Trimming removed 2 bases from V and 9 bases from J; junction bases left unmatched: 17. Germline V CDR1 and CDR2: SGHRS, YFSETQ. The CDR3 spans 19 residues. CDR3 residues: CASSLFGTSGMGPEREQFF. As DNA, the CDR3 is TGCGCCAGCAGCTTATTTGGGACTAGCGGGATGGGGCCTGAGCGTGAGCAGTTCTTC.

The chain combines TRBV29-1 with TRBJ2-2; possibly TRBD1 for D (6 bases). CDR3 size: 15 residues. The V end lost 0 bases, the J end lost 3 bases, and 11 bases lay between the germline ends. Germline lookup yields CDR1 SQVTM and CDR2 ANQGSEA. CDR3 DNA: TGCAGCGTTGAAGATGGGGGCAGCTACACCGGGGAGCTGTTTTTT. The encoded protein is CSVEDGGSYTGELFF.

The V and J genes are TRBV18 and TRBJ2-3, with 7 bases fitting TRBD1. V lost 3 bases and J lost 0; bases outside the gene matches: 0. There are 14 residues in the CDR3. The germline V gene encodes CDR1 KGHSH and CDR2 LQKENI. This CDR3 is CASSPGQSTDTQYF. The CDR3 nucleotides are TGTGCCAGCTCACCGGGACAGAGCACAGATACGCAGTATTTT.

This rearrangement joins TRBV6-5 to TRBJ2-4; 13 bases align to TRBD2. Trimming cost V 2 bases and J 9 bases; bases outside gene matches: 4. The CDR3 is 15 residues long. Germline values: CDR1 MNHEY, CDR2 SVGAGI. The DNA for the CDR3 is TGTGCCAGCAGTTACCCGGGACTAGCGGGATTCATTCAGTACTTC. This translates into CASSYPGLAGFIQYF.

The rearrangement uses TRBV18 and TRBJ1-6; TRBD1 might be the D (5 bases). Between the trimmed V and J ends, which lost 6 bases and 2 bases, there was a span of 11 bases. Per germline, CDR1 KGHSH and CDR2 LQKENI. The CDR3 totals 15 residues. The CDR3 DNA is TGTGCCAGCTCCGGGGGAGGGACCTATAATTCACCCCTCCACTTT. Translation: CASSGGGTYNSPLHF.

CDR3 protein: CASSGIAGAGDTQYF. The CDR3 DNA follows: TGTGCCAGCAGCGGAATAGCGGGGGCCGGAGATACGCAGTATTTT. The chain carries TRBV5-4 and TRBJ2-3; 9 nucleotides line up with TRBD2. Germline loops: CDR1 SGHNT, CDR2 YYREEE (reference sequence). V was clipped by 4 bases and J by 5 bases; unmatched bases: 8. CDR3 size: 15 residues.